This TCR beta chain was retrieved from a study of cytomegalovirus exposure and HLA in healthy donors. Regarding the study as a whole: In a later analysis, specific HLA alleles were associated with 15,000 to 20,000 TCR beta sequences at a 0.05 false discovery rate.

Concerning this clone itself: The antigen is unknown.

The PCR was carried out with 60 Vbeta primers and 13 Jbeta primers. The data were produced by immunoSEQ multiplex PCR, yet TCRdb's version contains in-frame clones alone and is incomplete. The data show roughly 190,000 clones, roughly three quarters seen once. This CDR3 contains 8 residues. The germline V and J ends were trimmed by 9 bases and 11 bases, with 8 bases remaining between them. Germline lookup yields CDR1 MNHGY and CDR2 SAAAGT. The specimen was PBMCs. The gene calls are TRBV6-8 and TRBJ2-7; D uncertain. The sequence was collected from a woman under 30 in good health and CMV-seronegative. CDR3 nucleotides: TGTGCCAGAAGCACGAAGTACTTC. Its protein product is CARSTKYF.